This T cell receptor beta chain was sequenced for a study of Graves' ophthalmopathy and Graves' hyperthyroidism. The CDR3 sequence is 13 residues long. Germline CDR1 and CDR2: MDHEN and SYDVKM. The ends were cut back, 6 bases at V and 4 bases at J, with 10 bases in the middle. As the template, RNA transcripts were used to amplify TCR beta CDR3 regions. First-round RT-PCR employed HTBI primers, with a second-round multiplex PCR after it. TCRdb reprocessed the multiplex PCR reads via MiXCR and lists one record per CDR3 protein. Altogether 150,000 to 200,000 distinct CDR3 sequences are present, approximately 38% being singletons, with the ten largest covering under 7%.

This clonotype originated in a woman between 40 and 50 years old with Graves' ophthalmopathy. The rearrangement joins TRBV28 to TRBJ1-5; the D is unclear. Sequenced input: peripheral blood. CDR3 in DNA: TGTGCCAGCAGGGGCTCAGGAAATCAGCCCCAGCATTTT. Protein product: CASRGSGNQPQHF.